This TCR beta chain was recorded in a study of blood T cell repertoires in COVID-19 (dated by TCRdb to 2019 to 2021). Context from the whole study: Samples covering the acute and convalescent phases of COVID-19 were provided by collaborators in the United States, Italy and Spain. The material from the prospective study consisted of cDNA or gDNA derived from T cells, B-cell-depleted T cells, or PBMCs. Subjects who had been exposed to COVID-19, were actively infected with it, or had recovered from it provided the deeply sampled blood TCRbeta repertoires that made up the dataset. The repertoires were released in a freely available public database meant as a resource for research on the immune response to SARS-CoV-2. Samples were obtained from the ongoing ImmuneRACE study (first 160 participants) and from approximately 1,200 subjects provided by 6 global collaborators. Sample metadata almost always included a de-identified subject ID, COVID-19 status, age in years and sex. Where available, HLA class I and class II types were taken from metadata supplied by the sample provider and were not determined by assay-based typing. What the research found in general, with its limitations: How much clinical and demographic metadata was included differed by source and by participant, and the metadata was provided uncurated.

The CDR3 runs 14 residues from the cysteine to the phenylalanine. The entry retains the CDR3 DNA only, 42 bases that are in frame from base 1. V loses 8 bases, J loses 3 bases, and the germline ends lie 14 bases apart. Sequences MNHEY (CDR1) and SVGAGI (CDR2) are obtained from the germline V gene. Whole blood was collected in K2EDTA tubes by collaborating institutions according to the institutions' own protocols. For TCRbeta analysis, collaborators shipped samples as frozen whole blood, isolated PBMCs, or DNA extracted from either of those sample types. Comment on this clone: Its antigen is not yet known. No much larger clone exists at a distance of one base, and base qualities are not known.

TCRbeta CDR3 regions were amplified from genomic DNA using the immunoSEQ Assay, a bias-controlled multiplex PCR. Under the source paper's analysis protocol: The number of nucleated cells in each sample was estimated from the amplification of reference gene primers within the assay. To quantify the absolute abundance of each unique TCRbeta CDR3 rearrangement, sequence reads were collapsed and filtered. Productive Simpson clonality was computed per sample as the square root of Simpson's diversity index over productive rearrangements. Drawn from immuneACCESS, this table holds only the in-frame rearrangements with V and J called that TCRdb kept. Clones are partly lost; checked studies trace under half to an unresolved V gene and leave the rest unexplained. That table supplies the V and J calls and clone size; D and trimming were determined from the DNA. The sample table holds roughly 100,000 clones, of which approximately 78% were seen once. The ten largest clones add up to approximately 9.9% of the sample.

The sequencing sample was made of peripheral blood. This sequence originates from a man aged 55 to 70 with active or convalescent COVID-19. The chain was built from TRBV6-5 and TRBJ1-3; D gene: possibly TRBD1, on 6 matching bases. The CDR3 region: CASFGGASGNTIYF. DNA sequence: TGTGCCAGCTTTGGGGGGGCTAGTGGAAACACCATATATTTT.